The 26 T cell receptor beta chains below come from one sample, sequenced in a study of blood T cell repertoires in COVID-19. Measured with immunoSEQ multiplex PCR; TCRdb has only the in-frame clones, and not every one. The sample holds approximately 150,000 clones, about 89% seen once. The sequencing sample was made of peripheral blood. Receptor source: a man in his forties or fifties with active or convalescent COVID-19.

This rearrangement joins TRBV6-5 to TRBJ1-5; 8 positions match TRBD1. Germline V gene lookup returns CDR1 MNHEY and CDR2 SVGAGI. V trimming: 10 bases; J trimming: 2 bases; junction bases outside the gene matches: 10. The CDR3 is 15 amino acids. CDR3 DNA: TGTGCCACCACAGACAGGGGAGATCGCAATCAGCCCCAGCATTTT. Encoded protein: CATTDRGDRNQPQHF.

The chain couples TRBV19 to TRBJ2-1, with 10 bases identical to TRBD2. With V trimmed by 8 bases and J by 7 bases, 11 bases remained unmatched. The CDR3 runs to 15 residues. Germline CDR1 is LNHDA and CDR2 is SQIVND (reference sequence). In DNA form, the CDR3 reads TGTGCCAGTCAACCGGGACTAGCGTTCTCGAATGAGCAGTTCTTC. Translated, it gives CASQPGLAFSNEQFF.

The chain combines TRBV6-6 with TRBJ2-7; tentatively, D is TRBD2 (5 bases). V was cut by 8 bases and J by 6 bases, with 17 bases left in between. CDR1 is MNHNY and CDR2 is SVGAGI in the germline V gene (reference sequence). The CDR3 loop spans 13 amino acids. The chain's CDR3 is CASSFRGPREQYF. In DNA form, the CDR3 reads TGTGCCAGCTCGTTTCGCGGGCCTCGCGAGCAGTACTTC.

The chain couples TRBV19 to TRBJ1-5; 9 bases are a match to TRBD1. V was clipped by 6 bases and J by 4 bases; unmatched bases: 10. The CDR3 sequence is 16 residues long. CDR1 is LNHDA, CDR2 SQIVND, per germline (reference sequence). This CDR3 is CASRPGQGHWNQPQHF. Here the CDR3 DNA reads TGTGCCAGTAGACCGGGACAGGGACATTGGAATCAGCCCCAGCATTTT.

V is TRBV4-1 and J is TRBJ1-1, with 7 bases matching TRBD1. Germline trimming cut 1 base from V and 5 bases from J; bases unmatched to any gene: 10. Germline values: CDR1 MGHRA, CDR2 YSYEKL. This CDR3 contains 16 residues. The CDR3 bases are TGCGCCAGCAGCCAAGCTTTGTCAGGGGGTTTGACTGAAGCTTTCTTT. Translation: CASSQALSGGLTEAFF.

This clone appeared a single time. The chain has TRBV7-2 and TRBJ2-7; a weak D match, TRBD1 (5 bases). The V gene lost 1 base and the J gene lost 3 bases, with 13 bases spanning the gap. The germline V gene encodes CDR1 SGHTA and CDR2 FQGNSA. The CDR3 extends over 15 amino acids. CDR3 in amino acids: CASSLEGRVGYEQYF. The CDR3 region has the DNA TGTGCCAGCAGCTTAGAGGGCAGGGTAGGCTACGAGCAGTACTTC.

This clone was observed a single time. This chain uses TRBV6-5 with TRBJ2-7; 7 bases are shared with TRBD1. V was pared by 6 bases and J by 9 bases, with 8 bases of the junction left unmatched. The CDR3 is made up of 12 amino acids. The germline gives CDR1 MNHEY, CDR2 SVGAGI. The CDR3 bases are TGTGCCAGCAGCAGTTCGACAGGGTCGCAGTACTTC. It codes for CASSSSTGSQYF.

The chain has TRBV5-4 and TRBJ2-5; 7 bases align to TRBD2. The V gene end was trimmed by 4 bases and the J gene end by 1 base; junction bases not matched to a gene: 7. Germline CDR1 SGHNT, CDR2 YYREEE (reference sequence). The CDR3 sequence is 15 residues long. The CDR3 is CASSPRLAGQETQYF. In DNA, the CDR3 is TGTGCCAGCAGCCCGCGACTAGCAGGCCAAGAGACCCAGTACTTC.

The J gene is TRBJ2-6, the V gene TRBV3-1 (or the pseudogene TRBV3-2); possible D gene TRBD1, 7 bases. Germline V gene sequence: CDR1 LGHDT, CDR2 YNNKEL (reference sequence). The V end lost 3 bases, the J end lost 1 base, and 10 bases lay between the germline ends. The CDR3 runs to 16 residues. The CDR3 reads CASSQAGQSGANVLTF. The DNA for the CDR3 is TGTGCCAGCAGCCAGGCGGGACAGTCTGGGGCCAACGTCCTGACTTTC.

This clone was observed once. The CDR3 region has the DNA TGCGCCAGCAGCAGCGCAGGGTCCCCGAACACCGGGGAGCTGTTTTTT. Protein: CASSSAGSPNTGELFF. The V and J genes are TRBV5-1 and TRBJ2-2, with D possibly matching TRBD1 (5 bases). V was clipped by 4 bases and J by 0 bases, with 13 bases between them. Germline CDR1 SGHRS, CDR2 YFSETQ. This CDR3 has 16 residues. Drawing the rest from reference TRBV5-1 and TRBJ2-2, the complete variable domain is KAGVTQTPRYLIKTRGQQVTLSCSPISGHRSVSWYQQTPGQGLQFLFEYFSETQRNKGNFPGRFSGRQFSNSRSEMNVSTLELGDSALYLCASSSAGSPNTGELFFGEGSRLTVL.

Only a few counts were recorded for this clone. The CDR3 loop reads CASSPTTGGRTEAFF. CDR3 coding DNA: TGTGCCAGCTCACCGACGACAGGGGGCCGCACTGAAGCTTTCTTT. The rearrangement joins TRBV18 to TRBJ1-1, with 10 positions matching TRBD1. There are 15 residues in the CDR3. V gave up 3 bases and J gave up 4 bases; unmatched junction bases: 5. Looked up from germline, CDR1 is KGHSH and CDR2 is LQKENI.

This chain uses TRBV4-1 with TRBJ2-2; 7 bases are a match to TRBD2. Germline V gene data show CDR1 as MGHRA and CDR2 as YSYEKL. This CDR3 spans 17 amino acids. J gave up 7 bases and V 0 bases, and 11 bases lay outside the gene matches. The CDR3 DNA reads TGCGCCAGCAGCCAAGAGTCTGGGCGCGGGAGAATCGGGGAGCTGTTTTTT. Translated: CASSQESGRGRIGELFF.

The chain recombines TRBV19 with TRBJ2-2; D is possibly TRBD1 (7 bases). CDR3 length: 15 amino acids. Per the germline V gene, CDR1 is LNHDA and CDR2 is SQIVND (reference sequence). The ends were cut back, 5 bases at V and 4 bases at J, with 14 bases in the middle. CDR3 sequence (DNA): TGTGCCAGTAGTCCCGGCAGGGGGGCCACCGGGGAGCTGTTTTTT. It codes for CASSPGRGATGELFF. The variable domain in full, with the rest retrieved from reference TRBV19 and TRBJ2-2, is DGGITQSPKYLFRKEGQNVTLSCEQNLNHDAMYWYRQDPGQGLRLIYYSQIVNDFQKGDIAEGYSVSREKKESFPLTVTSAQKNPTAFYLCASSPGRGATGELFFGEGSRLTVL.

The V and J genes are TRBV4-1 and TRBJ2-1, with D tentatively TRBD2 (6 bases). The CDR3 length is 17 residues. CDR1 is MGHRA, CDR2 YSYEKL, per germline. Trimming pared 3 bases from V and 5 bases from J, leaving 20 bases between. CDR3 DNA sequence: TGCGCCAGCAGCCACCGGAAGGAGCGGGCGTACGACAATGAGCAGTTCTTC. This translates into CASSHRKERAYDNEQFF.

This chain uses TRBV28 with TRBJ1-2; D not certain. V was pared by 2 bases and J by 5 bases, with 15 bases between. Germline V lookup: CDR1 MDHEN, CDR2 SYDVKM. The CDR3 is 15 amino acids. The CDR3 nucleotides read TGTGCCAGCAGTTTAGGGCTGAGGGAAATATATGGCTACACCTTC. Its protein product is CASSLGLREIYGYTF.

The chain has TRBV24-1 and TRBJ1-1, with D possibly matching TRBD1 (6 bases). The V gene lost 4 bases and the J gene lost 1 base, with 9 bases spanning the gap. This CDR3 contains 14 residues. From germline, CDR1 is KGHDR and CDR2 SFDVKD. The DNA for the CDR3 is TGTGCCACCAGTGAGACGACAGGGAACACTGAAGCTTTCTTT. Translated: CATSETTGNTEAFF.

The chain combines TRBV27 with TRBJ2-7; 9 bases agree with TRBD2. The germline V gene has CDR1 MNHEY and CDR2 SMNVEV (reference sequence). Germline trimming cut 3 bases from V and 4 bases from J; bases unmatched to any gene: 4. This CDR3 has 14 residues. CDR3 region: CASSFAGGPYEQYF. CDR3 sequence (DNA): TGTGCCAGCAGTTTCGCGGGAGGGCCTTACGAGCAGTACTTC.

CDR3 residues: CASSQAQSVSGEKLFF. The CDR3 DNA reads TGTGCCAGCAGCCAGGCCCAGTCGGTCTCGGGTGAAAAACTGTTTTTT. The V gene is TRBV4-2, the J gene TRBJ1-4; D is uncertain. The V gene lost 3 bases and the J gene lost 7 bases, with 18 bases spanning the gap. Per the germline V gene, CDR1 is LGHNA and CDR2 is YNFKEQ. This CDR3 has 16 residues.

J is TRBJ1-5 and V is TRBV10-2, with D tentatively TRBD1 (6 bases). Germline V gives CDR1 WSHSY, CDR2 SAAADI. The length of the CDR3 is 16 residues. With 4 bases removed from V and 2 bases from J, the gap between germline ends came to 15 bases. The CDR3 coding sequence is TGCGCCAGCAGTGCAACAGGGCTCCAAGGCAATCAGCCCCAGCATTTT. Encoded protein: CASSATGLQGNQPQHF.

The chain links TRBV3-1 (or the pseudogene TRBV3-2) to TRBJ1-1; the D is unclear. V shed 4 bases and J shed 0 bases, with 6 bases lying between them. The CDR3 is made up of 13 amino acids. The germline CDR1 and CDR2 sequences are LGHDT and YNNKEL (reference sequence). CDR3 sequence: CASSRGLNTEAFF. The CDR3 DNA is TGTGCCAGCAGCCGAGGGTTGAACACTGAAGCTTTCTTT.

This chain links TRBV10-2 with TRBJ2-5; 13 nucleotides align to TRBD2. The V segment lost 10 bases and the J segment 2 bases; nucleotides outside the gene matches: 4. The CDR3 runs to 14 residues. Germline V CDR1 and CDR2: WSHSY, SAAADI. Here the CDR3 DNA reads TGCGCCACCGGACTAGCGGGGGCACAAGAGACCCAGTACTTC. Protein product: CATGLAGAQETQYF.

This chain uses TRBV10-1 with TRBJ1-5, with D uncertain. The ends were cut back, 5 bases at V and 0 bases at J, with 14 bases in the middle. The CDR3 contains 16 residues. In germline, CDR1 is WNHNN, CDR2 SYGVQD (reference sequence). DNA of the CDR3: TGCGCCAGCAGTTTGGGCATTTCGGATAGCAATCAGCCCCAGCATTTT. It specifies CASSLGISDSNQPQHF.

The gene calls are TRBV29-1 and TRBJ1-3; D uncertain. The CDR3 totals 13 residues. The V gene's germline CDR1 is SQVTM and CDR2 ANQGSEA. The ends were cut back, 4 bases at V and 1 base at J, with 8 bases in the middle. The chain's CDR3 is CSVVGGSGNTIYF. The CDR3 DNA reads TGCAGCGTTGTTGGCGGATCTGGAAACACCATATATTTT.

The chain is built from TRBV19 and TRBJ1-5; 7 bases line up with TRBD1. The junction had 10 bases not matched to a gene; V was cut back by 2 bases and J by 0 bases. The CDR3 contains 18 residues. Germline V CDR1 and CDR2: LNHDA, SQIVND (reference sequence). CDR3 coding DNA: TGTGCCAGTAGTATAACCCGCGCGACAGGGTATAGCAATCAGCCCCAGCATTTT. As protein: CASSITRATGYSNQPQHF.

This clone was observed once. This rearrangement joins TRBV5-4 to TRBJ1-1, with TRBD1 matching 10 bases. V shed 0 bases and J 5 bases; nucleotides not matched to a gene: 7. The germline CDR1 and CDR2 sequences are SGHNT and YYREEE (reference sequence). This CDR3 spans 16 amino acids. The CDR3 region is CASSLGQGALGTEAFF. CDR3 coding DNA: TGTGCCAGCAGCTTGGGACAGGGGGCGCTTGGGACTGAAGCTTTCTTT.

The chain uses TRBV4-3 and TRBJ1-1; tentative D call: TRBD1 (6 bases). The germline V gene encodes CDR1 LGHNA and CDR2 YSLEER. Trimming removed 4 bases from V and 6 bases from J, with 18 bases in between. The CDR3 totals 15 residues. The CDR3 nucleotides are TGCGCCAGCAGCCCCGCGACGGGGGGCTGGTCTGAAGCTTTCTTT. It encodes CASSPATGGWSEAFF.